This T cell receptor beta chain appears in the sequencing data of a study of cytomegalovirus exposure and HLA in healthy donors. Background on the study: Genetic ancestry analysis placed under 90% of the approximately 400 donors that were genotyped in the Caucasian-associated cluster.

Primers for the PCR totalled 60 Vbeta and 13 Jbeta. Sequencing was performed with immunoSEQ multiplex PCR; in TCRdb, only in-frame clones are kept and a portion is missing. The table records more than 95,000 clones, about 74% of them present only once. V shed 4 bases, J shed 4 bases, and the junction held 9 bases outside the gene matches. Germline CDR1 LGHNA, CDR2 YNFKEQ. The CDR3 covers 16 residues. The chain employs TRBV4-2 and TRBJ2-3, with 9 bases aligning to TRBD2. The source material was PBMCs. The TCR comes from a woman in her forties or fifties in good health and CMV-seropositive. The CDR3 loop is CASSRTSSGEADTQYF. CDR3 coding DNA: TGTGCCAGCAGCCGGACGTCTAGCGGGGAGGCAGATACGCAGTATTTT.